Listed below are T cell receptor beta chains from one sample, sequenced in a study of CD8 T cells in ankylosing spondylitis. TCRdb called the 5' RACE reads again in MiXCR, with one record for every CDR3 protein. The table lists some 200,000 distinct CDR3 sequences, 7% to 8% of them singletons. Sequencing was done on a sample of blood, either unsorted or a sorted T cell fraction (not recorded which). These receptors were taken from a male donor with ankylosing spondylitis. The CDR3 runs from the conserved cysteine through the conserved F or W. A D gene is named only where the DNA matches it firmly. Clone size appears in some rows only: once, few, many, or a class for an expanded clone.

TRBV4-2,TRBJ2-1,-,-,TGTGCCAGCAGCTCCCTAGATCTTAGCGGTTACAATGAGCAGTTCTTC,CASSSLDLSGYNEQFF
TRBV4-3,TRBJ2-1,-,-,TGCGCCAGCAGCCAAGGACCTCCCGGGGATTCCTACAATGAGCAGTTCTTC,CASSQGPPGDSYNEQFF
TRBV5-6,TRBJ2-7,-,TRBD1,TGTGCCAGCAGCGGAACGACAGGGTCCTACGAGCAGTACTTC,CASSGTTGSYEQYF
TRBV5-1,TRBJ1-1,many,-,TGCGCCAGCAGCTTTAACTCTCAGGATGCGAACACTGAAGCTTTCTTT,CASSFNSQDANTEAFF
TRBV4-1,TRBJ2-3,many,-,TGCGCCAGCAGCCAAGTTGCGACTCTAAGCACAGATACGCAGTATTTT,CASSQVATLSTDTQYF
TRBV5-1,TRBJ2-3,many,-,TGCGCCAGCAGCTTGGGTTTGGCGGGGGCTACAGATACGCAGTATTTT,CASSLGLAGATDTQYF
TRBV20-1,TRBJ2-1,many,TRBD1,TGCAGTGCTTCCTCTCGGGACAGGGGGCTGAATGAGCAGTTCTTC,CSASSRDRGLNEQFF
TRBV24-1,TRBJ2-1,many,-,TGTGCCACCAGTGATTTAGGTGGCAGGGGATTGGGGAATGAGCAGTTCTTC,CATSDLGGRGLGNEQFF
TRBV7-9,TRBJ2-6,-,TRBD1,TGTGCCAGCAGCACAGGGACAGGGAGAGGGGCCAACGTCCTGACTTTC,CASSTGTGRGANVLTF
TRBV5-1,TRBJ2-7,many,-,TGCGCCAGCAGCTTGGCCATGGGGACCAAAGGCGAGCAGTACTTC,CASSLAMGTKGEQYF
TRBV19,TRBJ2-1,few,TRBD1,TGTGCCAGTAGTATTGGGACAGGGGGTCCGCGAAATGAGCAGTTCTTC,CASSIGTGGPRNEQFF
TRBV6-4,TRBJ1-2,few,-,TGTGCCAGCAGATCCGGCAGCCTGTTTGATGGCTACACCTTC,CASRSGSLFDGYTF
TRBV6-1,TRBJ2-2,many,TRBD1,TGTGCCAGCAGTCCGGACAGGGGGCGGGCCGGGGAGCTGTTTTTT,CASSPDRGRAGELFF
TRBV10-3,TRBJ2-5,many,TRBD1,TGTGCCACCCGATCCAGGGACAGGGAATTCGGGACCCAGTACTTC,CATRSRDREFGTQYF
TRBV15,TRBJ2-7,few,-,TGTGCCACCAGCAGTACAAACAGGGTGGGCTCCTACGAGCAGTACTTC,CATSSTNRVGSYEQYF
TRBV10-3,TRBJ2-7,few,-,TGTGCCATCAGTGAGGGGCAGGCTAGCTCCTACGAGCAGTACTTC,CAISEGQASSYEQYF
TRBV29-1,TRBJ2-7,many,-,TGCAGCGCCCTACCGACAGACACCTACGAGCAGTACTTC,CSALPTDTYEQYF